This entry features one TCR beta chain sequence. The antigen remains unidentified. The CDR3 has 13 residues. Per germline, CDR1 SNHLY and CDR2 FYNNEI. The V and J ends lost 5 bases and 4 bases respectively, with 12 bases between them. The source of the sample is a study of T cell responses to AZD1222 COVID-19 vaccine. Some clones are missing from TCRdb's copy, which holds only in-frame ones; the method was immunoSEQ multiplex PCR. The data show 200,000 or so clones, over 70% seen once. Study-wide points: In a largely white British group with more females than males, clonal diversity was possibly underestimated. Among spike-specific TCRs, nearly half reportedly target unmutated variant regions. Vaccine-associated CD4 TCRs spanned spike, dominant at 160-218 and 743-854.

The sample in question was peripheral blood, obtained on day 0 of MenACWY control vaccination. The genes are TRBV2 and TRBJ2-7, with D unresolved. The receptor's source is an adult in good health. The chain's CDR3 is CASSPTYRYEQYF. Written as DNA, the CDR3 is TGTGCCAGCAGTCCTACGTACAGATACGAGCAGTACTTC.